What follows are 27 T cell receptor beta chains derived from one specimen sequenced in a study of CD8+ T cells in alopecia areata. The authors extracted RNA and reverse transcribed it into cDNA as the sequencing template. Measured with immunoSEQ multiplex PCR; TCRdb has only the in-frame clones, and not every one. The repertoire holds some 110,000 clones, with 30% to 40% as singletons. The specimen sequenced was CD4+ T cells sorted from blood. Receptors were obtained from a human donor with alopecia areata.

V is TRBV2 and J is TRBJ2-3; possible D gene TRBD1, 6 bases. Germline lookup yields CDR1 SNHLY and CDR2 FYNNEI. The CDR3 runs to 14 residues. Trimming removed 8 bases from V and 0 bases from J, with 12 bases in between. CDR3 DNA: TGTGCCAGCGGGAAGGACAGTAGCACAGATACGCAGTATTTT. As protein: CASGKDSSTDTQYF.

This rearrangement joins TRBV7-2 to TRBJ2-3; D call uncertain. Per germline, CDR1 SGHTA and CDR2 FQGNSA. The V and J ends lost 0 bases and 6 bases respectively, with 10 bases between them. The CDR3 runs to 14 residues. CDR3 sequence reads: CASSLAPSSDTQYF. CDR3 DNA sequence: TGTGCCAGCAGCTTAGCTCCTTCTTCGGATACGCAGTATTTT.

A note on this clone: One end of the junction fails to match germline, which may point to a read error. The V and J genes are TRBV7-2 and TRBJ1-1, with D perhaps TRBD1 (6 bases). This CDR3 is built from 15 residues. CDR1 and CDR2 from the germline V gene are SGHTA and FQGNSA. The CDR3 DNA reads TGTGCCAACAGCTTATTCGGGGGGCAAAACACTGAAGCTTTCTTT. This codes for CANSLFGGQNTEAFF. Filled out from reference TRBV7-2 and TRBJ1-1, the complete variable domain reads GAGVSQSPSNKVTEKGKDVELRCDPISGHTALYWYRQSLGQGLEFLIYFQGNSAPDKSGLPSDRFSAERTGGSVSTLTIQRTQQEDSAVYLCANSLFGGQNTEAFFGQGTRLTVV.

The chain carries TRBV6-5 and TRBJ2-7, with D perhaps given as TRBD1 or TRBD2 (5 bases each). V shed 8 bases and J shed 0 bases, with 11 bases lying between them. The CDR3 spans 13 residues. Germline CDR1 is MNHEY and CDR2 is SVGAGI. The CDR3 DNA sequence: TGTGCCAGCGCGAGGGGCCGCTCCTACGAGCAGTACTTC. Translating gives CASARGRSYEQYF.

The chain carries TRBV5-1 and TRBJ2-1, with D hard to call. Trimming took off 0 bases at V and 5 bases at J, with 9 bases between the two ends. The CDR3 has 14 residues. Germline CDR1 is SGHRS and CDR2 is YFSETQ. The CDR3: CASSLDVENNEQFF. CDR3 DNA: TGCGCCAGCAGCTTGGACGTCGAAAACAATGAGCAGTTCTTC.

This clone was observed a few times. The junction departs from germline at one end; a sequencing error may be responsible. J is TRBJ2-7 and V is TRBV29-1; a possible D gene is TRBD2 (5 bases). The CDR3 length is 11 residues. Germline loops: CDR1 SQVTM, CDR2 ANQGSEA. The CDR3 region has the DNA TGCAGCGTTGCTAGCTCCCACGAGCAGTACTTC. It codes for CSVASSHEQYF.

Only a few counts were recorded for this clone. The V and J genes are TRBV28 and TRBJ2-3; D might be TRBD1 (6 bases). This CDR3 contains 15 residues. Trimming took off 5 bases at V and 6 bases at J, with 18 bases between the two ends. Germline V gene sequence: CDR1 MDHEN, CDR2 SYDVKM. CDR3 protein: CASSPTGLASDTQYF. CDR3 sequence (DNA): TGTGCCAGCAGTCCAACAGGGTTAGCGTCTGATACGCAGTATTTT.

Here the CDR3 reads CAWRVYPAGGQHNEQFF. The CDR3 DNA reads as TGTGCCTGGAGAGTTTACCCAGCGGGAGGGCAGCACAATGAGCAGTTCTTC. This chain joins TRBV30 and TRBJ2-1; 10 bases fit TRBD2. J was trimmed by 5 bases and V by 3 bases; bases with no gene match: 13. The CDR3 is made up of 17 amino acids. The germline CDR1 and CDR2 sequences are GTSNPN and SVGIG (reference sequence).

The CDR3 region has the DNA TGCAGCGTTGAGCGACTAGCGGGGTACAATGAGCAGTTCTTC. Its protein product is CSVERLAGYNEQFF. This chain links TRBV29-1 with TRBJ2-1, with 11 nucleotides matching TRBD2. Germline CDR1 reads SQVTM; CDR2 reads ANQGSEA. V was clipped by 3 bases and J by 4 bases; unmatched bases: 2. The CDR3 loop spans 14 amino acids.

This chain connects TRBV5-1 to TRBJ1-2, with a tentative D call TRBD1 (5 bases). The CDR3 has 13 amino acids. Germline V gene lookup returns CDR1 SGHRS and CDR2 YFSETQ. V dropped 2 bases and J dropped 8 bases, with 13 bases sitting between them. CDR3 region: CASSFVGGEGYTF. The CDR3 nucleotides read TGCGCCAGCAGCTTTGTCGGGGGAGAAGGCTACACCTTC.

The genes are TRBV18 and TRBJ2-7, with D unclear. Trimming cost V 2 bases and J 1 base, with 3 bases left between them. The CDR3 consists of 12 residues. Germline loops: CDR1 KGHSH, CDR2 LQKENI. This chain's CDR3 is CASSPGSYEQYF. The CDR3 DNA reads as TGTGCCAGCTCACCAGGGTCCTACGAGCAGTACTTC.

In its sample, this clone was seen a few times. The CDR3 nucleotides are TGTGCCAGCTCGGGGGCCACGGGGGGCTCCTACGAGCAGTACTTC. Its protein product is CASSGATGGSYEQYF. The gene calls are TRBV18 and TRBJ2-7; TRBD2 is a possible D gene (7 bases). Germline V lookup: CDR1 KGHSH, CDR2 LQKENI. The CDR3 loop spans 15 amino acids. The V end lost 6 bases, the J end lost 0 bases, and 15 bases lay between the germline ends.

As DNA, the CDR3 is TGCAGCGTTTCACTCGGGGACACTGAAGCTTTCTTT. It yields the protein CSVSLGDTEAFF. This chain joins TRBV29-1 and TRBJ1-1; the D is unclear. The ends were cut back, 5 bases at V and 3 bases at J, with 10 bases in the middle. Per the germline V gene, CDR1 is SQVTM and CDR2 is ANQGSEA. The length of the CDR3 is 12 residues.

The CDR3 DNA reads as TGTGCCTGGAGTCGCGGGAGTTTAAATGAGCAGTTCTTC. The encoded protein is CAWSRGSLNEQFF. The V call is TRBV30, the J call TRBJ2-1, with 7 bases identical to TRBD2. The ends lost 2 bases at V and 7 bases at J; junction bases unmatched: 5. The CDR3 has 13 residues. Per the germline V gene, CDR1 is GTSNPN and CDR2 is SVGIG (reference sequence).

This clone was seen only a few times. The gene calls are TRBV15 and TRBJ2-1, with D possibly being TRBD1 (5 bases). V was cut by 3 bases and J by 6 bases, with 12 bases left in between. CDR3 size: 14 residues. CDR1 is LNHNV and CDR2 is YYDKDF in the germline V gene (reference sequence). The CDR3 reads CATSSRQTPNEQFF. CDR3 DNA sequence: TGTGCCACCAGCAGCCGACAGACGCCCAATGAGCAGTTCTTC. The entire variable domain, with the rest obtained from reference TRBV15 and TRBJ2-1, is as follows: DAMVIQNPRYQVTQFGKPVTLSCSQTLNHNVMYWYQQKSSQAPKLLFHYYDKDFNNEADTPDNFQSRRPNTSFCFLDIRSPGLGDTAMYLCATSSRQTPNEQFFGPGTRLTVL.

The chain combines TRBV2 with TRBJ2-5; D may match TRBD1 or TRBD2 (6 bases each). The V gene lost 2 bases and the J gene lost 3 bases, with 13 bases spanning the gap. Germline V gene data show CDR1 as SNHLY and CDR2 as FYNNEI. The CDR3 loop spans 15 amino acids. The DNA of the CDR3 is TGTGCCAGCAGTGAACCCGAGGGGGGTAAAGAGACCCAGTACTTC. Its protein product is CASSEPEGGKETQYF.

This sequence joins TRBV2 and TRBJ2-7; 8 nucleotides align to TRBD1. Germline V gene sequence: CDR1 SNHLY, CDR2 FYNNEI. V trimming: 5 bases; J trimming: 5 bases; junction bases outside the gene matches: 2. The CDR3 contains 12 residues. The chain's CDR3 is CASSRTGNEQYF. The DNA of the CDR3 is TGTGCCAGCAGTAGGACAGGGAACGAGCAGTACTTC.

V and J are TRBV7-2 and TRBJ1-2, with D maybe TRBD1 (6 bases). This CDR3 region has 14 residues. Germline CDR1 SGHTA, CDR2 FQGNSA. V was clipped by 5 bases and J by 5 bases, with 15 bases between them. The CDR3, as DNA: TGTGCCAGCAGCAACAGGGACTCAGGATATGGCTACACCTTC. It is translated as CASSNRDSGYGYTF. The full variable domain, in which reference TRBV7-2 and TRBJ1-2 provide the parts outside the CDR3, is GAGVSQSPSNKVTEKGKDVELRCDPISGHTALYWYRQSLGQGLEFLIYFQGNSAPDKSGLPSDRFSAERTGGSVSTLTIQRTQQEDSAVYLCASSNRDSGYGYTFGSGTRLTVV.

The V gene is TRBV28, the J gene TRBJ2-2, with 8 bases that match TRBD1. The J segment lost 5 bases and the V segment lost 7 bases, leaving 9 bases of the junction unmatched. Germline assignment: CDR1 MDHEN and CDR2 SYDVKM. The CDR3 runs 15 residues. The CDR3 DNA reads TGTGCCAGCATTCCAGGGGGCGCGTGGACCGGGGAGCTGTTTTTT. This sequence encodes CASIPGGAWTGELFF.

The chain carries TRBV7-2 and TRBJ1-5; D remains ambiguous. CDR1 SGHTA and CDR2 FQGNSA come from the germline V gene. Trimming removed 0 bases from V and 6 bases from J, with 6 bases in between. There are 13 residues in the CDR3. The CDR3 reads CASSLAEGQPQHF. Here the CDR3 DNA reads TGTGCCAGCAGCTTAGCGGAGGGTCAGCCCCAGCATTTT.

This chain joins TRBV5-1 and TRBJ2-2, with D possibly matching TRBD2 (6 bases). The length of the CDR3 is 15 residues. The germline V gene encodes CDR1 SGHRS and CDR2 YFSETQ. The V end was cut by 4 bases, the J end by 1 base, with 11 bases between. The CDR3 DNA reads TGCGCCAGCAGCACCGGGACTTTGAACACCGGGGAGCTGTTTTTT. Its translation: CASSTGTLNTGELFF. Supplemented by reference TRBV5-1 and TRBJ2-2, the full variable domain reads KAGVTQTPRYLIKTRGQQVTLSCSPISGHRSVSWYQQTPGQGLQFLFEYFSETQRNKGNFPGRFSGRQFSNSRSEMNVSTLELGDSALYLCASSTGTLNTGELFFGEGSRLTVL.

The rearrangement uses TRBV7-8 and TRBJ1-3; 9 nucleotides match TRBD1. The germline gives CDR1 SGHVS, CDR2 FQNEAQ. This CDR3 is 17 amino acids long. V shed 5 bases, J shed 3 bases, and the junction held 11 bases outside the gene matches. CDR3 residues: CASSARIGDRDGNTIYF. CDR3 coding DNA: TGTGCCAGCAGCGCTCGCATCGGGGACAGGGATGGAAACACCATATATTTT.

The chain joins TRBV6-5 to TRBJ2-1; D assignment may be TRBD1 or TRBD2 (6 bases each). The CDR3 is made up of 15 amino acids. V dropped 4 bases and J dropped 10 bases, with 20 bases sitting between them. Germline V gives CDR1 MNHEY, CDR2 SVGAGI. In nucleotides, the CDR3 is TGTGCCAGCAGTTTCCCGGGGATCGGGGGCGGAGAGCAGTTCTTC. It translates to CASSFPGIGGGEQFF.

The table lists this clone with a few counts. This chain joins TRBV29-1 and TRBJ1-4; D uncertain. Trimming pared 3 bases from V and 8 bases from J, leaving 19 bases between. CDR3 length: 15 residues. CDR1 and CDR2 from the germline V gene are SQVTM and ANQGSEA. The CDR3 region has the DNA TGCAGCGTTGAGGCTCCCTTGGGCAAGGGCGAAAAACTGTTTTTT. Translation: CSVEAPLGKGEKLFF.

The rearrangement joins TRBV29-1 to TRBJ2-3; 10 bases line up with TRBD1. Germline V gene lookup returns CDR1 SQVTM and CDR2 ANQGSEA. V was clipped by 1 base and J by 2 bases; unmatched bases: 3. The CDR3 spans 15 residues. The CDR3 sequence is CSVEVRQGATDTQYF. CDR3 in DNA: TGCAGCGTTGAAGTTCGACAGGGGGCCACAGATACGCAGTATTTT.

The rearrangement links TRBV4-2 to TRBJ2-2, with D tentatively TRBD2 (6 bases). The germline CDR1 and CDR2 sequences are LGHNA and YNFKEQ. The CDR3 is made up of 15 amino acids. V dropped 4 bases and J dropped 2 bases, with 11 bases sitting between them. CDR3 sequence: CASSPTGTNTGELFF. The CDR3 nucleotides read TGTGCCAGCAGCCCCACCGGGACTAACACCGGGGAGCTGTTTTTT.

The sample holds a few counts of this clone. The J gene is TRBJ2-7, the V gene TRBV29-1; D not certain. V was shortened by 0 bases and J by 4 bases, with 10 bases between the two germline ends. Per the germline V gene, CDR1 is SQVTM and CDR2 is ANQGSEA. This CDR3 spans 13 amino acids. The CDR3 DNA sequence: TGCAGCGTTGAAGAGGCGGCAGCTTACGAGCAGTACTTC. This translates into CSVEEAAAYEQYF.